This T cell receptor (beta chain) was documented in a study of blood T cell repertoires in COVID-19. As for the study in general: Samples representing acute and convalescent COVID-19 were sourced from the United States, Italy and Spain. T cells, B-cell-depleted T cells, or PBMCs provided the cDNA or gDNA that served as material.

As handled by the study authors: Amplified reference gene primers provided the basis for estimating nucleated cell counts. Clones were sequenced by immunoSEQ multiplex PCR, and TCRdb holds only the in-frame ones, with some missing. V, J and clone size derive from that table, while D and trimming were established from the DNA sequence. This table holds approximately 180,000 clones, roughly 86% found once. This CDR3 region has 16 residues. Trimming took off 8 bases at V and 8 bases at J, with 25 bases between the two ends. Germline CDR1 and CDR2: LNHDA and SQIVND (reference sequence). This clone was seen a few times.

The clonotype comes from a woman between 50 and 59 years old with acute or convalescent COVID-19. Sequencing was done on a sample of peripheral blood. The chain employs TRBV19 and TRBJ1-5; D possibly corresponds to TRBD1 (5 bases). CDR3 sequence (DNA): TGTGCCAGTCAGAAGTGGGGCGGCGAACGACCAGAGCCCCAGCATTTT. This gives the protein CASQKWGGERPEPQHF.